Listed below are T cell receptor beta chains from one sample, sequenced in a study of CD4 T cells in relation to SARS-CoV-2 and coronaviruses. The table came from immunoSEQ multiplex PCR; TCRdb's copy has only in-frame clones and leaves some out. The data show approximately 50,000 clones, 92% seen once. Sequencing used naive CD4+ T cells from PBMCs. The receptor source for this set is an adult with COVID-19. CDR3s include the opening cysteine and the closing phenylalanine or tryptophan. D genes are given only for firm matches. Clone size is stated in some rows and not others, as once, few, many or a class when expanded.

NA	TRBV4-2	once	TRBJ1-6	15	TGTGCCAGCAGCCAAGATCCCACGTTTAACTCACCCCTCCACTTT	CASSQDPTFNSPLHF
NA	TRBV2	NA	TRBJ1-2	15	TGTGCCAGCCTGAAAGACCCCCAAACAGTCCGTGGCTACACCTTC	CASLKDPQTVRGYTF
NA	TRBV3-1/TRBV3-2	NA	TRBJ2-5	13	TGTGCCAGCAGCGGGGGAGAACGAGAGACCCAGTACTTC	CASSGGERETQYF
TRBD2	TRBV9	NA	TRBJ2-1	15	TGTGCCAGCAGCACAGAGGTTAGCGGGTTCGATGAGCAGTTCTTC	CASSTEVSGFDEQFF
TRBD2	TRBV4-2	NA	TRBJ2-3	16	TGTGCCAGCAGCCAAAGGGAGGGTAGGGGAGGAGATACGCAGTATTTT	CASSQREGRGGDTQYF
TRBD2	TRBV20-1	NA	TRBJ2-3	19	TGCAGTGCTAGTGCGGGACTAGCGGGTCTTCGTTCACGCACAGATACGCAGTATTTT	CSASAGLAGLRSRTDTQYF
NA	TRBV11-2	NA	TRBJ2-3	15	TGTGCCAGCAGCTTAATCACGGAGAGCACAGATACGCAGTATTTT	CASSLITESTDTQYF
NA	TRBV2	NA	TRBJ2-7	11	TGTGCCAGCGCATCTGGACCCGAGCAGTACTTC	CASASGPEQYF
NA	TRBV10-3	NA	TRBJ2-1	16	TGTGCCATCAGTGAGTCGGGCAGGGATGAAAACAATGAGCAGTTCTTC	CAISESGRDENNEQFF
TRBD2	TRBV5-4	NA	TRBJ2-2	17	TGTGCCAGCAGCTTGGCCGCAGCGGGAGTGGGGACCGGGGAGCTGTTTTTT	CASSLAAAGVGTGELFF
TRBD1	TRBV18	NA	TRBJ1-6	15	TGTGCCAGCTCAGATACAGGGGGCGTCGGTTCACCCCTCCACTTT	CASSDTGGVGSPLHF
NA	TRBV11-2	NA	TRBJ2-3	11	TGTGCCAGCAGCTCAGGGGAAGGGCAGTATTTT	CASSSGEGQYF
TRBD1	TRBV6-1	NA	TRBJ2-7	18	TGTGCCAGCAGTGAAGGGATCCTAGGACAGGGGTATTTTTACGAGCAGTACTTC	CASSEGILGQGYFYEQYF
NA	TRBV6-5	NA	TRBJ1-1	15	TGTGCCAGCAGTTACCGGAAGACAGTCCTCGGTGGGGCTTTCTTT	CASSYRKTVLGGAFF
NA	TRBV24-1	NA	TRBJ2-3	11	TGTGCCACCAGTAGGTTGGATACGCAGTATTTT	CATSRLDTQYF
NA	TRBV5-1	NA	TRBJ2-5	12	TGCGCCAGCAGCTCCTCCCCCTCCACCCAGTACTTC	CASSSSPSTQYF
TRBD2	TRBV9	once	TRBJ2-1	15	TGTGCCAGCAGCGTAGCCCTAGCGGGAAATAATGAGCAGTTCTTC	CASSVALAGNNEQFF
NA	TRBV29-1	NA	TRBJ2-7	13	TGCAGCGTTGTGGGACCCCGCCGGGACGAGCAGTACTTC	CSVVGPRRDEQYF
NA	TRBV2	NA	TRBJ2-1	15	TGTGCCAGCATCCTTCAAACAGGGAGTCGGAATGAGCAGTTCTTC	CASILQTGSRNEQFF
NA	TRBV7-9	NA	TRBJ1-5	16	TGTGCCAGCAGCTTAGGCATAGGGGCTAGCAATCAGCCCCAGCATTTT	CASSLGIGASNQPQHF
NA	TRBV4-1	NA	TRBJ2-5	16	TGCGCCAGCAGCCAGTCCTCGAGCGGTACACAAGAGACCCAGTACTTC	CASSQSSSGTQETQYF
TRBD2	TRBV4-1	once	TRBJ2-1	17	TGCGCCAGCAGCCAAGTTGGGCGGCTAGCGGGAGTCAATGAGCAGTTCTTC	CASSQVGRLAGVNEQFF
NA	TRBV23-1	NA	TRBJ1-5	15	TGCGCCAGCAGTCAGTTAGGGTATAGCAATCAGCCCCAGCATTTT	CASSQLGYSNQPQHF
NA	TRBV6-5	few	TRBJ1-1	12	TGTGCCAGCAGCAGGCCCCAGGGTGCAGCTTTCTTT	CASSRPQGAAFF
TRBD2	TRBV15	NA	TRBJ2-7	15	TGTGCCACCAGCAGCAAACTAGCGGGAAGATACGAGCAGTACTTC	CATSSKLAGRYEQYF
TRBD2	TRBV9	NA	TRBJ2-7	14	TGTGCCAGCAGCAAAACTAGCGGGGTCTACGAGCAGTACTTC	CASSKTSGVYEQYF
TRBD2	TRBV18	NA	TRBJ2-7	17	TGTGCCAGCTCACCCCTTAGCGGGAGTATCGGCGCTCTCGAGCAGTACTTC	CASSPLSGSIGALEQYF
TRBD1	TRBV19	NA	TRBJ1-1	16	TGTGCCAGTATCCCAAGGGGCGGGGACAGGTCGTATGAAGCTTTCTTT	CASIPRGGDRSYEAFF
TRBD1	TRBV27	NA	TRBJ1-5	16	TGTGCCAGCAGTCCTAGGACAGGGGATAGCAATCAGCCCCAGCATTTT	CASSPRTGDSNQPQHF
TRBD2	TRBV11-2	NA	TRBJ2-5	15	TGTGCCAGCAGCCCGGGACTAGCGGGGACCAGGGCCCAGTACTTC	CASSPGLAGTRAQYF
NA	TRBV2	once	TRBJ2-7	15	TGTGCCAGCAGTGAAAACGGCACCCCGGGGGACGAGCAGTACTTC	CASSENGTPGDEQYF